The entry below gives a single TCR beta chain sequence along with its context. There is no known antigen for this receptor. Base qualities are not provided; no much larger clone lies one nucleotide away. The source of the sample is a study of radiotherapy plus CTLA-4 blockade in lung cancer (dated by TCRdb to 2016 to 2019). Broadly, across the study: Objective responses occurred in 15% to 20% of enrolled patients, and approximately 34% achieved disease control.

From the cysteine through the phenylalanine, the CDR3 covers 15 amino acids. Only the CDR3 part of the read is kept: 45 bases, read in frame from the first base. Trimmed from V: 7 bases; trimmed from J: 5 bases; junction bases lacking a gene match: 11. The germline V gene (reference sequence) yields SEHNR for CDR1 and FQNEAQ for CDR2. Library preparation used the immunoSEQ multiplex PCR assay. The table comes from immuneACCESS by way of TCRdb, which keeps in-frame sequences with V and J called. Part of the clones is missing from these tables; in studies checked, under half for an unresolved V gene and the rest for unknown reasons. This sample is represented by roughly 80,000 clones; 78% of them were singletons. 3.5% to 4.5% of the sample is taken by the ten largest. The study evaluated CTLA-4 blockade (ipilimumab) given together with focal radiation therapy in patients who had chemo-refractory metastatic non-small-cell lung cancer.

Paper-wide results and their limitations: The strongest predictors of response, as reported, were early dynamic changes in blood T cell clones along with a rise in serum interferon-beta after radiation. After treatment with radiotherapy and ipilimumab, TCR clones that originated in tumors expanded in peripheral blood.

This chain is built from TRBV7-9 and TRBJ2-1; TRBD2 matches 7 bases in the middle. The source is a human donor with non-small cell lung cancer who had a partial response to radiotherapy plus ipilimumab. Some clones in this sample may be carry-over from other donors' samples. Sample: peripheral blood, taken from a patient treated with radiotherapy plus ipilimumab. Here is the DNA: TGTGCCAGCACCAACCTGGGGGGGAGAGACAATGAGCAGTTCTTC. The translation is CASTNLGGRDNEQFF. The entire variable domain, with the stretches around the CDR3 drawn from the reference TRBV7-9 and TRBJ2-1 proteins, is DTGVSQNPRHKITKRGQNVTFRCDPISEHNRLYWYRQTLGQGPEFLTYFQNEAQLEKSRLLSDRFSAERPKGSFSTLEIQRTEQGDSAMYLCASTNLGGRDNEQFFGPGTRLTVL.